This T cell receptor beta chain was captured in a study of T cell responses to AZD1222 COVID-19 vaccine. In regard to this clone: The antigen is undetermined.

The CDR3 extends over 14 amino acids. The germline CDR1 and CDR2 sequences are MNHEY and SMNVEV (reference sequence). V shed 4 bases and J 6 bases; nucleotides not matched to a gene: 5. Sequenced by immunoSEQ multiplex PCR; TCRdb stores in-frame clones only, minus some. The table lists 55,000 to 65,000 clones, about 80% of them singletons. Overall study results and limits: Most donors were white British, females outnumbered males, and clonal diversity was possibly underestimated. Once two AZD1222 doses were given, Spike-specific TCR breadth and depth went up. Per reports, nearly half of all spike-specific TCRs target regions that are unmutated in variants. The study identified only five to seven AZD1222 recipients as seropositive at baseline.

The sequence was collected from an adult who received the AZD1222 COVID-19 vaccine. The genes are TRBV27 and TRBJ1-2; 10 nucleotides agree with TRBD1. Material: peripheral blood, obtained 28 days after the second AZD1222 dose. As DNA, the CDR3 is TGTGCCAGCAGTTATGGACAGGGGGGTAATGGCTACACCTTC. Translation gives CASSYGQGGNGYTF.